This T cell receptor (beta chain) was obtained from a study of CD8+ T cells in alopecia areata. Once RNA had been extracted, it was reverse transcribed into cDNA to act as the sequencing template. The method was immunoSEQ multiplex PCR; TCRdb's version includes in-frame clones alone and lacks a portion of them. This sample has around 210,000 clones; over 60% occur once, and the top ten carry around 4%. Treatment given: oral pan-JAK inhibitor, 5-10 mg twice daily. Germline V gene lookup returns CDR1 SGHTA and CDR2 FQGNSA. This CDR3 spans 18 amino acids. V lost 1 base, J lost 5 bases, and 9 bases stayed unmatched. A word on this clone: Its antigen is still unknown.

Study results and limitations: Among the 100 top clones, expanded CD8+ clones, like scalp clonality, were significantly decreased by tofacitinib. Many expanded lesional clones persisted during tofacitinib (in both scalp and blood).

The origin of this receptor is a human donor with alopecia areata. This sequence joins TRBV7-2 and TRBJ2-5; 14 bases are shared with TRBD2. This material consisted of CD4+ T cells sorted from blood, taken at week 4, from a patient treated with tofacitinib. CDR3 nucleotide sequence: TGTGCCAGCAGCTTAGGGACTAGCGGGGGGTCCGTTCGGGAGACCCAGTACTTC. It specifies CASSLGTSGGSVRETQYF.